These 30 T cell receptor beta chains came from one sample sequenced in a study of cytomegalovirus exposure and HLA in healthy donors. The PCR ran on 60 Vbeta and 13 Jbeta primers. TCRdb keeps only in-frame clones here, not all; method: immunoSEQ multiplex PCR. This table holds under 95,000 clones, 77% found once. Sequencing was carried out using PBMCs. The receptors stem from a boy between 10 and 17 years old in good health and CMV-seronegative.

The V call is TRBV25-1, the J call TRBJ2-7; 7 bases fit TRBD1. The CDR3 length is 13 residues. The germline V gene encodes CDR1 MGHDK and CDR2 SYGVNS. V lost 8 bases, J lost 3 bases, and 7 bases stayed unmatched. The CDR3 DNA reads TGTGCCAGCTCGGGGACAGAGCACTACGAGCAGTACTTC. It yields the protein CASSGTEHYEQYF.

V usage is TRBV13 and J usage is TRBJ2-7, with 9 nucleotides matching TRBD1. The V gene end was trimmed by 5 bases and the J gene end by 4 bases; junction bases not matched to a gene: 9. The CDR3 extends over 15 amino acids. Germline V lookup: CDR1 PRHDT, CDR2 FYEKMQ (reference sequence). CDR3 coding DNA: TGTGCCAGCAGCAAGAGCGGACAGGGGTTTTACGAGCAGTACTTC. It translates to CASSKSGQGFYEQYF.

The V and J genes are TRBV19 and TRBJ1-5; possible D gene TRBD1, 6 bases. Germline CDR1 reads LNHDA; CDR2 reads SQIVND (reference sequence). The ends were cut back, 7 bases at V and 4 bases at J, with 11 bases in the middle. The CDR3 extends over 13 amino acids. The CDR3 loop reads CASIEGVNQPQHF. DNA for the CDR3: TGTGCCAGTATAGAGGGGGTGAATCAGCCCCAGCATTTT.

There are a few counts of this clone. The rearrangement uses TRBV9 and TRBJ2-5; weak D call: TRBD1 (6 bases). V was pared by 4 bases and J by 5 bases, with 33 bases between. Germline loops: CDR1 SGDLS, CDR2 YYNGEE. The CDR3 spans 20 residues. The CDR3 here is CASSPSLVGWGRGRGETQYF. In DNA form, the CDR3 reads TGTGCCAGCAGCCCCTCGCTCGTAGGTTGGGGGAGAGGAAGGGGGGAGACCCAGTACTTC. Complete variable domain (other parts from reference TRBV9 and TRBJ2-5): DSGVTQTPKHLITATGQRVTLRCSPRSGDLSVYWYQQSLDQGLQFLIQYYNGEERAKGNILERFSAQQFPDLHSELNLSSLELGDSALYFCASSPSLVGWGRGRGETQYFGPGTRLLVL.

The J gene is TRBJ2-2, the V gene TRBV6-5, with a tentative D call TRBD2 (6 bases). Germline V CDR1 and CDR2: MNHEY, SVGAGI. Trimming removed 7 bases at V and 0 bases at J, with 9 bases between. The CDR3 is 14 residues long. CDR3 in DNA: TGTGCCAGCAAGCCTAGCGCGAACACCGGGGAGCTGTTTTTT. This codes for CASKPSANTGELFF.

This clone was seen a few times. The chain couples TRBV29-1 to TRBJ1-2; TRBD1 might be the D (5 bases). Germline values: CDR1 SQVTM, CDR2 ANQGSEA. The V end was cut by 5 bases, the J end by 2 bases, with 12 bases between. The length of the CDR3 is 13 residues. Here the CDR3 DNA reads TGCAGCGTTCTCCTCCCAGGGAACTATGGCTACACCTTC. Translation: CSVLLPGNYGYTF.

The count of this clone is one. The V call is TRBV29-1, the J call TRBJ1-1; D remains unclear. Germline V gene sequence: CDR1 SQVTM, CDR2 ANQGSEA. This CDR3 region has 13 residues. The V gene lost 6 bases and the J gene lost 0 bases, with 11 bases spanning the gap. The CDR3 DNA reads TGCAGCGTAGCGGGCCTCATGAACACTGAAGCTTTCTTT. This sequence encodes CSVAGLMNTEAFF.

CDR3 amino acids: CASSTGSSYNEQFF. The CDR3 nucleotides are TGTGCCAGTAGTACCGGGAGCTCCTACAATGAGCAGTTCTTC. The chain combines TRBV19 with TRBJ2-1; weak D call: TRBD2 (6 bases). The CDR3 extends over 14 amino acids. Deletions cut 4 bases from V and 0 bases from J, with 7 bases between. Germline V gene data show CDR1 as LNHDA and CDR2 as SQIVND (reference sequence).

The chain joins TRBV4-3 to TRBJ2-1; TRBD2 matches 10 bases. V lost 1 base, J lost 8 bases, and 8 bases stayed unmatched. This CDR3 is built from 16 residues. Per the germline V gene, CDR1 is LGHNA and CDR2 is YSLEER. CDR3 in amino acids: CASSQVWLAGAHEQFF. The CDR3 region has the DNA TGCGCCAGCAGCCAAGTCTGGCTAGCGGGAGCCCATGAGCAGTTCTTC.

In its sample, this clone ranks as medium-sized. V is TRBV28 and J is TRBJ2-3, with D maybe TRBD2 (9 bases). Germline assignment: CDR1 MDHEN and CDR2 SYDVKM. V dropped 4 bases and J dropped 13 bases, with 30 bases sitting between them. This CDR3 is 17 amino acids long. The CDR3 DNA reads TGTGCCAGCAGTTCCTCAGGGGGCCGGGGCGGGAGGGCCCTGGAGTATTTT. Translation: CASSSSGGRGGRALEYF. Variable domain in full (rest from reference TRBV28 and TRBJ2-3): DVKVTQSSRYLVKRTGEKVFLECVQDMDHENMFWYRQDPGLGLRLIYFSYDVKMKEKGDIPEGYSVSREKKERFSLILESASTNQTSMYLCASSSSGGRGGRALEYFGPGTRLTVL.

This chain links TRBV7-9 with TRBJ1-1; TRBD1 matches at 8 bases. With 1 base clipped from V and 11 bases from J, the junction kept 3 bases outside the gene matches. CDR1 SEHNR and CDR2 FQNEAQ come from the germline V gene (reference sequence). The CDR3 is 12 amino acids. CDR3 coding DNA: TGTGCCAGCAGCTTAGGGACAGGGCGGGCTTTCTTT. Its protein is CASSLGTGRAFF.

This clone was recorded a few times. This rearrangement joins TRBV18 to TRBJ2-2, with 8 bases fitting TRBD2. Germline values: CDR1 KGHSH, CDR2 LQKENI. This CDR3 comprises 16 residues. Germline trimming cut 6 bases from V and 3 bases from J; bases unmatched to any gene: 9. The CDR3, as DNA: TGTGCCAGCTCTCCCAGCAGCGGGGGCTACACCGGGGAGCTGTTTTTT. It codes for CASSPSSGGYTGELFF.

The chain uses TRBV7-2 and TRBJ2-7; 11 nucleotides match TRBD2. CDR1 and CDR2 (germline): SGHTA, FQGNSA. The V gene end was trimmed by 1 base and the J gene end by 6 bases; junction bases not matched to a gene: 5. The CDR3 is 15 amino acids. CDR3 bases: TGTGCCAGCAGCTTAGAAATACTAGCGGGGGTCGAGCAGTACTTC. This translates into CASSLEILAGVEQYF.

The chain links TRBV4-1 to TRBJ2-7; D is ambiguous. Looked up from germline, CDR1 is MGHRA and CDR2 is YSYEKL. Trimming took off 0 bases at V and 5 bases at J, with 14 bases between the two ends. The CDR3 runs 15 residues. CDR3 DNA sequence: TGCGCCAGCAGCCAAGATCGAACAGTGGCCCACGAGCAGTACTTC. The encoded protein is CASSQDRTVAHEQYF.

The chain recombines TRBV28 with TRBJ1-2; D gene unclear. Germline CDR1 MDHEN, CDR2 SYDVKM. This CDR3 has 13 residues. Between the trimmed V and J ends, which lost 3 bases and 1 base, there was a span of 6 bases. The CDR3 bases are TGTGCCAGCAGTTTGCGGATTAACTATGGCTACACCTTC. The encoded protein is CASSLRINYGYTF.

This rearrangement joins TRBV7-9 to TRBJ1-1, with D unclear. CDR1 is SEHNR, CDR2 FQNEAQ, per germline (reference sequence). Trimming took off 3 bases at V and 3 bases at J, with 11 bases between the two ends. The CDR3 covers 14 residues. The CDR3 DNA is TGTGCCAGCAGCTTCGCTATGGCGGACACTGAAGCTTTCTTT. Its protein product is CASSFAMADTEAFF.

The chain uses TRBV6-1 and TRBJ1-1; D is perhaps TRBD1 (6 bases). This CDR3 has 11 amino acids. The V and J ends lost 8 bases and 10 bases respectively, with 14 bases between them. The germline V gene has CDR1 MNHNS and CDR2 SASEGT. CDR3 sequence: CASRDNSGAFF. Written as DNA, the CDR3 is TGTGCCAGCCGGGACAATTCGGGAGCTTTCTTT.

DNA for the CDR3: TGCGCCAGCAGCTTTGGCCAGGGAGGACATGAGCAGTTCTTC. Its protein is CASSFGQGGHEQFF. The chain employs TRBV5-1 and TRBJ2-1, with D perhaps TRBD2 (6 bases). The V gene's germline CDR1 is SGHRS and CDR2 YFSETQ. The V end lost 2 bases, the J end lost 8 bases, and 14 bases lay between the germline ends. The CDR3 is 14 amino acids.

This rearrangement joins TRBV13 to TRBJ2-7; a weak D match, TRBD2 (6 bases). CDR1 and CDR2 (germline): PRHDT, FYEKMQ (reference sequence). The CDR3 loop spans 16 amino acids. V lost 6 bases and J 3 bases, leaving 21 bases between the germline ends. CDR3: CASRPTGTSRGYEQYF. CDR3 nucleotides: TGTGCCAGCAGGCCAACCGGGACTTCAAGGGGCTACGAGCAGTACTTC. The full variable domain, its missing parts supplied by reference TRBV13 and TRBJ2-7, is AAGVIQSPRHLIKEKRETATLKCYPIPRHDTVYWYQQGPGQDPQFLISFYEKMQSDKGSIPDRFSAQQFSDYHSELNMSSLELGDSALYFCASRPTGTSRGYEQYFGPGTRLTVT.

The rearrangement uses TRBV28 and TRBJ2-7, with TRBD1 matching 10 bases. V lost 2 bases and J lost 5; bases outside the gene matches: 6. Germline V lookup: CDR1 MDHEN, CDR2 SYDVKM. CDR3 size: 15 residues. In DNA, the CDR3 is TGTGCCAGCAGTTTACCTCGGACAGGGGGGGACGAGCAGTACTTC. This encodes CASSLPRTGGDEQYF.

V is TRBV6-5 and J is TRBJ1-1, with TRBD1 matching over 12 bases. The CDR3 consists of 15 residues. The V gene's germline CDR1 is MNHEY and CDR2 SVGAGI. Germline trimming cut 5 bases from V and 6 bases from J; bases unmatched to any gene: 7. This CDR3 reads CASSGGTGGFSEAFF. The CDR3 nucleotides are TGTGCCAGCAGTGGCGGGACAGGGGGCTTTTCTGAAGCTTTCTTT.

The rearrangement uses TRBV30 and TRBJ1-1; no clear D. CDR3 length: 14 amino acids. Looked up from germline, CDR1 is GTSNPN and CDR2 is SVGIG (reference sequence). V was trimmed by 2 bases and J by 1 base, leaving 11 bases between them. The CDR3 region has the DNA TGTGCCTGGAGTAGAGGAAGTTGGAACACTGAAGCTTTCTTT. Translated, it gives CAWSRGSWNTEAFF.

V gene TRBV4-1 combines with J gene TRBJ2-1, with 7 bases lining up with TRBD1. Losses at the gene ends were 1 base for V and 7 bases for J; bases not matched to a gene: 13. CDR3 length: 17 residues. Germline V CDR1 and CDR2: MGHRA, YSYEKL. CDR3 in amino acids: CASSQGLDRVFLNEQFF. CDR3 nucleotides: TGCGCCAGCAGCCAAGGGTTAGACAGGGTTTTTCTAAATGAGCAGTTCTTC.

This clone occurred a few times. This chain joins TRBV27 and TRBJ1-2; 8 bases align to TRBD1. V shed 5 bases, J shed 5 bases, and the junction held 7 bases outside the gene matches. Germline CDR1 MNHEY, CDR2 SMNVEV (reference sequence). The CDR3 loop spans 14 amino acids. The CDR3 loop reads CASSTLDRGYGYTF. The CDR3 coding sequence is TGTGCCAGCAGTACCCTAGACAGGGGATATGGCTACACCTTC.

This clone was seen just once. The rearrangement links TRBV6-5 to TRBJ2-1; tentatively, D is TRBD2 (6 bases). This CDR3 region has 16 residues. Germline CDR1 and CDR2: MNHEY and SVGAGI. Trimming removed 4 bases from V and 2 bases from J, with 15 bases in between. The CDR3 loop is CASSSGYGSAYNEQFF. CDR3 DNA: TGTGCCAGCAGTTCGGGGTACGGGAGCGCCTACAATGAGCAGTTCTTC.

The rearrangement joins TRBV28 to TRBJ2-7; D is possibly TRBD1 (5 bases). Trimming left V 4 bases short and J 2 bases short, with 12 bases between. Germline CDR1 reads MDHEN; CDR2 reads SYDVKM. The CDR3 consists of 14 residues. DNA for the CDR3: TGTGCCAGCAGTTCTCTTAGACAGACCTACGAGCAGTACTTC. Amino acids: CASSSLRQTYEQYF.

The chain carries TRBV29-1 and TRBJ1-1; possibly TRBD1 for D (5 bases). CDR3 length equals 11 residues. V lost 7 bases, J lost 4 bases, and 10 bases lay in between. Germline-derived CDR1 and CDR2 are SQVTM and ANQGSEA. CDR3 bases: TGCAGCGGTGGGGACTCCACTGAAGCTTTCTTT. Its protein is CSGGDSTEAFF.

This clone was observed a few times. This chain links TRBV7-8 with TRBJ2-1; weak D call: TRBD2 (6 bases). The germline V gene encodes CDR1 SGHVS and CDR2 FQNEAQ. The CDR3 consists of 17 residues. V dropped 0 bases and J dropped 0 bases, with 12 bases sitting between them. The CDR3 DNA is TGTGCCAGCAGCTTAGCGGGACTCTTGAGCTCCTACAATGAGCAGTTCTTC. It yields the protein CASSLAGLLSSYNEQFF.

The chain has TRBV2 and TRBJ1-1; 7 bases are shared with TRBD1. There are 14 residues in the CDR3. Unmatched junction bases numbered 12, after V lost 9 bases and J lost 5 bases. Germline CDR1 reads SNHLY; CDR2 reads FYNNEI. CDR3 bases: TGTGCCAGTAACTTGGAACAGGGGAGGACTGAAGCTTTCTTT. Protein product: CASNLEQGRTEAFF.

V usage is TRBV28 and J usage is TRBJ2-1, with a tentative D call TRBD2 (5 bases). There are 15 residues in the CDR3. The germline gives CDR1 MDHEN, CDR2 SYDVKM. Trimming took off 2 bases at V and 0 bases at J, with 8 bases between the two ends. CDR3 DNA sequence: TGTGCCAGCAGTTTAGGGAGTAGCTCCTACAATGAGCAGTTCTTC. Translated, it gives CASSLGSSSYNEQFF.